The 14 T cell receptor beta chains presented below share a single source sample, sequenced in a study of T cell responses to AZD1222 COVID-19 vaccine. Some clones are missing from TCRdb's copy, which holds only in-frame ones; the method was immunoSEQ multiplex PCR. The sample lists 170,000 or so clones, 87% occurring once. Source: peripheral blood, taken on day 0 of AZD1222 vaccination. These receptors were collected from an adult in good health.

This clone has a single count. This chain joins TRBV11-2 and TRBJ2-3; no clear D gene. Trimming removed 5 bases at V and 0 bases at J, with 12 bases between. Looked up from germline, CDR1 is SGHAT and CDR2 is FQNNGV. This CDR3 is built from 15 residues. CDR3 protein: CASSTSPASTDTQYF. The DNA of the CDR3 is TGTGCCAGCAGCACCTCTCCGGCTAGCACAGATACGCAGTATTTT.

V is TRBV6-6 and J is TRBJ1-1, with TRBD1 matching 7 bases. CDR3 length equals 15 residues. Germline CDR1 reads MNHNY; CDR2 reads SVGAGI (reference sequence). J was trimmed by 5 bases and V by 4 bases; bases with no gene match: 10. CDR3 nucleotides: TGTGCCAGCAGTTCAGATACAGGGGTTCGAACTGAAGCTTTCTTT. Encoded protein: CASSSDTGVRTEAFF.

CDR3 sequence: CASYPGPTSEKLFF. The CDR3 DNA reads as TGTGCCAGCTACCCGGGACCTACCAGCGAAAAACTGTTTTTT. The J gene is TRBJ1-4, the V gene TRBV28; possibly TRBD1 for D (5 bases). Germline CDR1 reads MDHEN; CDR2 reads SYDVKM. Trimming left V 8 bases short and J 8 bases short, with 18 bases between. CDR3 length equals 14 residues.

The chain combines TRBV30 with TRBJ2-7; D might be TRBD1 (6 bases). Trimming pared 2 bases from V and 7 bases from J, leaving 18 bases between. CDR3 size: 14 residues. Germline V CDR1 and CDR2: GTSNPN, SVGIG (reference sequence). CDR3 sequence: CAWSLQNSGEEQYF. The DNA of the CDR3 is TGTGCCTGGAGTCTCCAAAATTCAGGGGAAGAGCAGTACTTC.

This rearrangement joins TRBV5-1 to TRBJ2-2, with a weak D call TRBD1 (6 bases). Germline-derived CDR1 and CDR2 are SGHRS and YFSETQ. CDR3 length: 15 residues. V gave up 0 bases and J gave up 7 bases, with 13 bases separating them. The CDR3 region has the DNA TGCGCCAGCAGCTTGGCCAGGGGTCGGTTCGGGGAGCTGTTTTTT. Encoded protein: CASSLARGRFGELFF.

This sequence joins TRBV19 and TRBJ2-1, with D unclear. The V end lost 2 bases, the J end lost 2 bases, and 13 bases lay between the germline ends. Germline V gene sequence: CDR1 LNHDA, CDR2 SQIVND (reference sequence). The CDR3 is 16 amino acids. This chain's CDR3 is CASSINPRLAYNEQFF. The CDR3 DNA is TGTGCCAGTAGTATAAATCCAAGGCTCGCCTACAATGAGCAGTTCTTC.

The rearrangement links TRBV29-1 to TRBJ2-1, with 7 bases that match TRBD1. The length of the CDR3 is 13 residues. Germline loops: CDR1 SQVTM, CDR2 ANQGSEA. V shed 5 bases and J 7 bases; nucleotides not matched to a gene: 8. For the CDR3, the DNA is TGCAGCGTTAAGGGCGACAGGGTAAATGAGCAGTTCTTC. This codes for CSVKGDRVNEQFF.

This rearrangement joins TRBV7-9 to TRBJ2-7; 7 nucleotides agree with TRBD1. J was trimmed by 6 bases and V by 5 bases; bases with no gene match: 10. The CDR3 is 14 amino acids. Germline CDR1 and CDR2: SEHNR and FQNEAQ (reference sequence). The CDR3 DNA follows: TGTGCCAGCAGCCGTAACACTAACAGGGGCGAGCAGTACTTC. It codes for CASSRNTNRGEQYF.

Written as DNA, the CDR3 is TGCGCCAGCAGCCCCCAAGCAGGTCGCAGCCATACCATTAACTATGGCTACACCTTC. This translates into CASSPQAGRSHTINYGYTF. V gene TRBV4-1 combines with J gene TRBJ1-2; D uncertain. CDR1 and CDR2 from the germline V gene are MGHRA and YSYEKL. V was shortened by 4 bases and J by 1 base, with 25 bases between the two germline ends. CDR3 size: 19 residues.

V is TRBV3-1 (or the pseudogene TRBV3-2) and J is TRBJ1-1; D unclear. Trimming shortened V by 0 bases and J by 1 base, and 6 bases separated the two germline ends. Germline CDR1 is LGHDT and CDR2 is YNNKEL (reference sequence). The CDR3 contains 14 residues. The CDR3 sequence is CASSQDWANTEAFF. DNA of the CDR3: TGTGCCAGCAGCCAAGATTGGGCGAACACTGAAGCTTTCTTT.

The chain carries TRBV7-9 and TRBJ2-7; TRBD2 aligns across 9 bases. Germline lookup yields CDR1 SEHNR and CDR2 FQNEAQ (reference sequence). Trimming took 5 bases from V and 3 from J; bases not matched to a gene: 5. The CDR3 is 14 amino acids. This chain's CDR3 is CASSRDSGSYEQYF. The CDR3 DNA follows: TGTGCCAGCAGCCGCGATAGCGGGAGCTACGAGCAGTACTTC. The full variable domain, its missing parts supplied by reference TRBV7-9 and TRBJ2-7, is DTGVSQNPRHKITKRGQNVTFRCDPISEHNRLYWYRQTLGQGPEFLTYFQNEAQLEKSRLLSDRFSAERPKGSFSTLEIQRTEQGDSAMYLCASSRDSGSYEQYFGPGTRLTVT.

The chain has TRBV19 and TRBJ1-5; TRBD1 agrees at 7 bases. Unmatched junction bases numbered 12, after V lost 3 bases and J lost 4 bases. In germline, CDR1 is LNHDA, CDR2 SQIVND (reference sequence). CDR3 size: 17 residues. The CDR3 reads CASSISHVGGSNQPQHF. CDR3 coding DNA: TGTGCCAGTAGTATCTCTCATGTAGGGGGCTCAAATCAGCCCCAGCATTTT. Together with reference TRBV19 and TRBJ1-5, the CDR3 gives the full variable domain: DGGITQSPKYLFRKEGQNVTLSCEQNLNHDAMYWYRQDPGQGLRLIYYSQIVNDFQKGDIAEGYSVSREKKESFPLTVTSAQKNPTAFYLCASSISHVGGSNQPQHFGDGTRLSIL.

CDR3 protein: CASSSQAGIQVSPLHF. CDR3 coding DNA: TGTGCCAGCAGCTCCCAAGCCGGGATTCAAGTCTCACCCCTCCACTTT. The chain couples TRBV7-2 to TRBJ1-6; D is unresolved. CDR1 is SGHTA and CDR2 is FQGNSA in the germline V gene. The germline V and J ends were trimmed by 4 bases and 10 bases, with 20 bases remaining between them. This CDR3 comprises 16 residues.

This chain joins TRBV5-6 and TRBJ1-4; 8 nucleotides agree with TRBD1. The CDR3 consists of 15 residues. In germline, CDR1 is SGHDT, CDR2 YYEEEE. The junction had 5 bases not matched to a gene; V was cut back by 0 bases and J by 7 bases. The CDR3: CASSLDRGMGEKLFF. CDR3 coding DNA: TGTGCCAGCAGCTTGGACAGGGGGATGGGTGAAAAACTGTTTTTT.